The 30 T cell receptor beta chains below come from one sample, sequenced in a study of blood T cell repertoires in COVID-19. The repertoire was sequenced with immunoSEQ multiplex PCR; TCRdb's copy has only in-frame clones and lacks some. The data show around 62,000 clones, 88% seen once. Sequencing was done on a sample of peripheral blood. These receptors all come from a woman aged 60-75 years with COVID-19, enrolled during active disease.

J is TRBJ2-1 and V is TRBV29-1, with TRBD1 as a possible D gene (5 bases). This CDR3 is built from 12 residues. The germline V and J ends were trimmed by 2 bases and 4 bases, with 6 bases remaining between them. Germline CDR1 and CDR2: SQVTM and ANQGSEA. The CDR3 DNA reads TGCAGCGTTGAACAGGGTTACAATGAGCAGTTCTTC. Its translation is CSVEQGYNEQFF.

The rearrangement joins TRBV5-4 to TRBJ2-1, with 9 bases identical to TRBD2. The CDR3 totals 18 residues. Germline assignment: CDR1 SGHNT and CDR2 YYREEE (reference sequence). J gave up 2 bases and V 4 bases, and 13 bases lay outside the gene matches. CDR3 sequence: CASSPGGAGGGTYNEQFF. DNA for the CDR3: TGTGCCAGCAGCCCCGGGGGAGCGGGAGGAGGCACCTACAATGAGCAGTTCTTC.

The rearrangement links TRBV28 to TRBJ2-7; 8 positions agree with TRBD1. V was pared by 3 bases and J by 0 bases, with 4 bases of the junction left unmatched. Germline V lookup: CDR1 MDHEN, CDR2 SYDVKM. The CDR3 is 15 amino acids. The CDR3 loop is CASSLTGASSYEQYF. The CDR3 DNA follows: TGTGCCAGCAGTTTGACAGGGGCTAGCTCCTACGAGCAGTACTTC.

The CDR3 sequence: CASSYSFTDGYTF. CDR3 sequence (DNA): TGTGCCAGCAGTTACTCCTTTACTGATGGCTACACCTTC. V usage is TRBV6-5 and J usage is TRBJ1-2, with D uncertain. This CDR3 is 13 amino acids long. The V end lost 0 bases, the J end lost 6 bases, and 8 bases lay between the germline ends. Per the germline V gene, CDR1 is MNHEY and CDR2 is SVGAGI.

V is TRBV3-1 (or the pseudogene TRBV3-2) and J is TRBJ2-1; D is unresolved. CDR3 length equals 12 residues. Germline V gives CDR1 LGHDT, CDR2 YNNKEL (reference sequence). Trimming took 1 base from V and 7 from J, leaving 5 bases between them. CDR3 sequence (DNA): TGTGCCAGCAGCCAAGCCGGGAATGAGCAGTTCTTC. This codes for CASSQAGNEQFF.

The chain joins TRBV28 to TRBJ2-2; TRBD2 is a possible D gene (6 bases). Looked up from germline, CDR1 is MDHEN and CDR2 is SYDVKM. The V and J ends lost 5 bases and 4 bases respectively, with 11 bases between them. The CDR3 extends over 14 amino acids. The CDR3 sequence: CASSPWGGTGELFF. The DNA of the CDR3 is TGTGCCAGCAGTCCGTGGGGAGGCACCGGGGAGCTGTTTTTT.

This sequence joins TRBV7-8 and TRBJ1-5; D not certain. CDR1 and CDR2 from the germline V gene are SGHVS and FQNEAQ. With 2 bases removed from V and 0 bases from J, the gap between germline ends came to 8 bases. This CDR3 has 15 amino acids. Here the CDR3 reads CASSLWSNSNQPQHF. Written as DNA, the CDR3 is TGTGCCAGCAGCTTATGGTCTAATAGCAATCAGCCCCAGCATTTT.

The chain couples TRBV27 to TRBJ2-7; D uncertain. Deletions cut 6 bases from V and 3 bases from J, with 15 bases between. This CDR3 is built from 14 residues. CDR1 and CDR2 from the germline V gene are MNHEY and SMNVEV (reference sequence). CDR3 sequence reads: CASSPFGFDYEQYF. The CDR3 DNA reads TGTGCCAGCAGCCCCTTCGGTTTCGACTACGAGCAGTACTTC.

This clone is a singleton in its sample. The chain joins TRBV28 to TRBJ2-1; 7 positions match TRBD2. CDR1 is MDHEN, CDR2 SYDVKM, per germline. The V gene end was trimmed by 7 bases and the J gene end by 12 bases; junction bases not matched to a gene: 21. The CDR3 totals 16 residues. The CDR3 sequence: CASTTLLSGEGPGQFF. The DNA for the CDR3 is TGTGCCAGCACCACCCTCCTAAGCGGGGAAGGGCCGGGGCAGTTCTTC.

J is TRBJ2-1 and V is TRBV3-1 (or the pseudogene TRBV3-2); 7 bases align to TRBD2. The CDR3 contains 13 residues. Germline V gene sequence: CDR1 LGHDT, CDR2 YNNKEL (reference sequence). The trim removed 6 bases at V and 8 bases at J, leaving 7 bases unmatched. The CDR3 coding sequence is TGTGCCAGCAGGGTCAGCGGGGCCGATGAGCAGTTCTTC. This encodes CASRVSGADEQFF.

V gene TRBV6-5 combines with J gene TRBJ2-7, with unresolved D. The CDR3 runs to 11 residues. V was trimmed by 5 bases and J by 2 bases, leaving 4 bases between them. Per the germline V gene, CDR1 is MNHEY and CDR2 is SVGAGI. In nucleotides, the CDR3 is TGTGCCAGCAGTAGCACCTACGAGCAGTACTTC. It yields the protein CASSSTYEQYF.

J is TRBJ2-5 and V is TRBV3-1 (or the pseudogene TRBV3-2); D perhaps matches TRBD1 (7 bases). The germline V and J ends were trimmed by 5 bases and 11 bases, with 30 bases remaining between them. The CDR3 sequence is 17 residues long. The V gene's germline CDR1 is LGHDT and CDR2 YNNKEL (reference sequence). CDR3 protein: CASSSQDIQGGVGRQYF. CDR3 DNA sequence: TGTGCCAGCAGCTCTCAAGACATTCAGGGGGGTGTGGGTCGTCAGTACTTC.

This clone was detected once. The gene calls are TRBV3-1 (or the pseudogene TRBV3-2) and TRBJ2-7; 11 positions agree with TRBD2. V lost 6 bases to trimming and J lost 1 base; unmatched junction nucleotides: 8. Per germline, CDR1 LGHDT and CDR2 YNNKEL (reference sequence). This CDR3 has 16 amino acids. CDR3 nucleotide sequence: TGTGCCAGCAGTCGTAAAGGACTAGCGGGTTCCTACGAGCAGTACTTC. It translates to CASSRKGLAGSYEQYF.

The chain links TRBV5-4 to TRBJ2-7; 7 positions match TRBD1. Losses at the gene ends were 5 bases for V and 2 bases for J; bases not matched to a gene: 4. The germline V gene encodes CDR1 SGHNT and CDR2 YYREEE (reference sequence). This CDR3 has 13 residues. CDR3 sequence reads: CASSHRGAYEQYF. CDR3 DNA: TGTGCCAGCAGTCACAGGGGAGCCTACGAGCAGTACTTC.

The genes are TRBV4-2 and TRBJ2-4, with 11 nucleotides matching TRBD2. The V and J ends lost 0 bases and 2 bases, in that order; junction bases with no gene match: 12. This CDR3 comprises 20 residues. Germline V gene lookup returns CDR1 LGHNA and CDR2 YNFKEQ. The CDR3: CASSQELSGGARDPKNIQYF. The CDR3 DNA is TGTGCCAGCAGCCAAGAGCTTAGCGGGGGGGCCAGGGACCCCAAAAACATTCAGTACTTC.

The genes are TRBV4-3 and TRBJ2-4, with a weak D call TRBD2 (7 bases). The length of the CDR3 is 17 residues. From germline, CDR1 is LGHNA and CDR2 YSLEER. V was clipped by 0 bases and J by 9 bases, with 21 bases between them. This CDR3 reads CASSQDKGGLASSIQYF. As DNA, the CDR3 is TGCGCCAGCAGCCAAGACAAGGGGGGGCTCGCGTCAAGCATTCAGTACTTC.

J is TRBJ1-4 and V is TRBV18; D is possibly TRBD1 (6 bases). V lost 2 bases and J lost 4, with 11 bases in between. The CDR3 contains 15 residues. CDR1 and CDR2 from the germline V gene are KGHSH and LQKENI. CDR3 residues: CASSPIGQSNEKLFF. CDR3 nucleotide sequence: TGTGCCAGCTCACCAATAGGACAGAGTAATGAAAAACTGTTTTTT.

The chain is built from TRBV7-6 and TRBJ2-7, with 7 nucleotides matching TRBD1. This CDR3 spans 15 amino acids. V shed 4 bases, J shed 6 bases, and the junction held 12 bases outside the gene matches. From germline, CDR1 is SGHVS and CDR2 FNYEAQ. The CDR3 is CASSSQGVDLLEQYF. The CDR3 DNA reads TGTGCCAGCAGCTCCCAGGGGGTGGACCTACTCGAGCAGTACTTC.

The chain links TRBV6-2 or TRBV6-3 to TRBJ1-5; D is ambiguous. With 6 bases removed from V and 3 bases from J, the gap between germline ends came to 6 bases. The CDR3 is 12 amino acids. Germline loops: CDR1 MNHEY, CDR2 SVGEGT. CDR3 in DNA: TGTGCCAGCAGCCCCCTCAATCAGCCCCAGCATTTT. This codes for CASSPLNQPQHF.

The V gene is TRBV7-9, the J gene TRBJ2-3; D remains ambiguous. CDR1 is SEHNR and CDR2 is FQNEAQ in the germline V gene (reference sequence). The V and J ends lost 1 base and 0 bases respectively, with 5 bases between them. The CDR3 extends over 14 amino acids. For the CDR3, the DNA is TGTGCCAGCAGCTTAGATAGTAGCACAGATACGCAGTATTTT. Translated, it gives CASSLDSSTDTQYF.

The V call is TRBV4-2, the J call TRBJ1-6; a weak D match, TRBD1 (5 bases). There are 14 residues in the CDR3. CDR1 and CDR2 (germline): LGHNA, YNFKEQ. Between the trimmed V and J ends, which lost 4 bases and 4 bases, there was a span of 8 bases. CDR3 residues: CASSPTVYNSPLHF. The CDR3 DNA reads as TGTGCCAGCAGCCCGACAGTTTATAATTCACCCCTCCACTTT.

The chain is built from TRBV7-9 and TRBJ1-1; TRBD1 aligns across 8 bases. Looked up from germline, CDR1 is SEHNR and CDR2 is FQNEAQ (reference sequence). V lost 4 bases and J lost 3; bases outside the gene matches: 4. The CDR3 loop spans 14 amino acids. This CDR3 reads CASSSDREDTEAFF. DNA of the CDR3: TGTGCCAGCAGCTCGGACAGGGAGGACACTGAAGCTTTCTTT. Full variable domain (outside the CDR3, taken from reference TRBV7-9 and TRBJ1-1): DTGVSQNPRHKITKRGQNVTFRCDPISEHNRLYWYRQTLGQGPEFLTYFQNEAQLEKSRLLSDRFSAERPKGSFSTLEIQRTEQGDSAMYLCASSSDREDTEAFFGQGTRLTVV.

This chain links TRBV4-1 with TRBJ1-2, with TRBD1 matching over 11 bases. Looked up from germline, CDR1 is MGHRA and CDR2 is YSYEKL. Trimming at V came to 5 bases and at J to 3 bases, leaving 2 bases not matched to a gene. This CDR3 is 14 amino acids long. The CDR3 nucleotides read TGCGCCAGCAGCGTGGGACAGGGGGACTATGGCTACACCTTC. Residues: CASSVGQGDYGYTF.

This CDR3 reads CASSNGQGIGTEAFF. CDR3 nucleotides: TGCGCCAGCAGCAACGGACAGGGTATAGGCACTGAAGCTTTCTTT. V usage is TRBV5-1 and J usage is TRBJ1-1; 8 bases map to TRBD1. This CDR3 is built from 15 residues. Per the germline V gene, CDR1 is SGHRS and CDR2 is YFSETQ. Trimming cost V 4 bases and J 4 bases; bases outside gene matches: 9.

The chain combines TRBV12-3 or TRBV12-4 with TRBJ2-7, with a tentative D call TRBD1 (5 bases). Trimming removed 6 bases from V and 6 bases from J, with 9 bases in between. The CDR3 totals 11 residues. The CDR3 DNA follows: TGTGCCAGCAGCCAAACAGGCGAGCAGTACTTC. Encoded protein: CASSQTGEQYF.

In this sample, this clone turned up a few times. The V gene is TRBV30, the J gene TRBJ1-6; D is unclear. Germline values: CDR1 GTSNPN, CDR2 SVGIG (reference sequence). This CDR3 has 13 amino acids. V lost 2 bases and J 8 bases, leaving 10 bases between the germline ends. The CDR3 is CAWSYGGDSPLHF. The CDR3, as DNA: TGTGCCTGGAGTTATGGAGGTGATTCACCCCTCCACTTT.

This clone has just a few counts. The chain employs TRBV3-1 (or the pseudogene TRBV3-2) and TRBJ2-1, with 12 bases identical to TRBD2. The germline CDR1 and CDR2 sequences are LGHDT and YNNKEL (reference sequence). Germline trimming cut 2 bases from V and 4 bases from J; bases unmatched to any gene: 0. This CDR3 spans 15 amino acids. The CDR3: CASSQTSGGYNEQFF. The CDR3 bases are TGTGCCAGCAGCCAAACTAGCGGGGGGTACAATGAGCAGTTCTTC.

V is TRBV7-9 and J is TRBJ1-4, with D tentatively TRBD1 (6 bases). The CDR3 is 15 amino acids. Germline lookup yields CDR1 SEHNR and CDR2 FQNEAQ (reference sequence). Trimming pared 4 bases from V and 8 bases from J, leaving 17 bases between. The DNA for the CDR3 is TGTGCCAGCAGCTCCCCCGGAGAGGGGGTCGAAAAACTGTTTTTT. This sequence encodes CASSSPGEGVEKLFF.

The chain employs TRBV7-2 and TRBJ2-1; TRBD2 matches at 7 bases. The CDR3 totals 12 residues. V gave up 1 base and J gave up 12 bases; unmatched junction bases: 3. The germline V gene has CDR1 SGHTA and CDR2 FQGNSA. The CDR3 loop is CASSLGGGLQFF. CDR3 nucleotides: TGTGCCAGCAGCTTAGGGGGGGGGTTGCAGTTCTTC.

This CDR3 is CASSQEQFYEQYF. Written as DNA, the CDR3 is TGCGCCAGCAGCCAAGAACAGTTCTACGAGCAGTACTTC. The chain recombines TRBV4-3 with TRBJ2-7; no definite D call. The CDR3 is 13 residues long. The V end was cut by 0 bases, the J end by 3 bases, with 6 bases between. In germline, CDR1 is LGHNA, CDR2 YSLEER.